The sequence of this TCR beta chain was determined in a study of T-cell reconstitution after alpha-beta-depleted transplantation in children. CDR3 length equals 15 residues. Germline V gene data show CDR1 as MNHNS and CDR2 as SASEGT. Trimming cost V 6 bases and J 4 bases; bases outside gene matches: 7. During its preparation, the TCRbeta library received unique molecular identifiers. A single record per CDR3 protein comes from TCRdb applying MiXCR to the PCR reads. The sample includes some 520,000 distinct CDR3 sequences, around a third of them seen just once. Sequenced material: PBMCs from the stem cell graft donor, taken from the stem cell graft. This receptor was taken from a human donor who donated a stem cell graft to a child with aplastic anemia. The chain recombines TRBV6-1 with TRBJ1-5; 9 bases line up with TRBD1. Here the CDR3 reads CASRHGQGLNQPQHF. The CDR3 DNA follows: TGTGCCAGCAGACACGGACAGGGGTTAAATCAGCCCCAGCATTTT.